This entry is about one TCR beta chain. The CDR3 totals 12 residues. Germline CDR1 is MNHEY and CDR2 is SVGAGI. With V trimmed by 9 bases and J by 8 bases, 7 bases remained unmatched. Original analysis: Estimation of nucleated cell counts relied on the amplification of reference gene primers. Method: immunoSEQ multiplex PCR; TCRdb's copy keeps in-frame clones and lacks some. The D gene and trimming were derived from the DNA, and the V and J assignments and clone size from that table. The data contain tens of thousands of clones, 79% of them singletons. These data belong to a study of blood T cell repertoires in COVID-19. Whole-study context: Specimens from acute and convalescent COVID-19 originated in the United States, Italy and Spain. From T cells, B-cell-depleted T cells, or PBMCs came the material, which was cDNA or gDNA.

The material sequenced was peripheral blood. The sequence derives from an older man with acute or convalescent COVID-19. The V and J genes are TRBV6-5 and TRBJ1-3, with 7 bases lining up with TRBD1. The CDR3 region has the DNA TGTGCCAGTGGAGACAGGGTCGACACCATATATTTT. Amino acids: CASGDRVDTIYF.